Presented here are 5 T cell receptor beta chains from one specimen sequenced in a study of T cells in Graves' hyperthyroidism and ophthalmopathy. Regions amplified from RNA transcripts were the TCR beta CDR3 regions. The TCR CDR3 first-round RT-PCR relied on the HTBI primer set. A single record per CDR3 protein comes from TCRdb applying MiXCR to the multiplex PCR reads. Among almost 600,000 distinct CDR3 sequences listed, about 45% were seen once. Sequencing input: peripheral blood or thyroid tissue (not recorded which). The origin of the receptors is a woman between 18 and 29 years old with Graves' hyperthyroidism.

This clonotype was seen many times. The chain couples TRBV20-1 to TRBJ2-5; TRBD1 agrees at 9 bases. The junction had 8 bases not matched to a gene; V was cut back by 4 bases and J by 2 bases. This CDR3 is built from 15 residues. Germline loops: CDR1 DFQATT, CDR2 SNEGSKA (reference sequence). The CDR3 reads CSAIPPDRGQETQYF. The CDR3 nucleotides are TGCAGTGCTATTCCCCCGGACAGGGGACAAGAGACCCAGTACTTC.

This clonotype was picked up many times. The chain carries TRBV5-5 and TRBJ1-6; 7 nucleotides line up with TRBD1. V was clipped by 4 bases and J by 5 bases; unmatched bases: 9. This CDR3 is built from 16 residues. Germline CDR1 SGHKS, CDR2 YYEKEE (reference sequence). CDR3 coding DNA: TGTGCCAGCAGCAAGGGGGCAAGGCCCCATAATTCACCCCTCCACTTT. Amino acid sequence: CASSKGARPHNSPLHF.

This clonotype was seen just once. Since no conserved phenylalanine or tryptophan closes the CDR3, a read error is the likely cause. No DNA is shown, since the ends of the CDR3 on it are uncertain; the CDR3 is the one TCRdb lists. CDR3 region: CSVGVFANT. The chain couples TRBV29-1 to TRBJ1-3. Germline V gene sequence: CDR1 SQVTM, CDR2 ANQGSEA. From its first to its last residue, the CDR3 has 9 amino acids.

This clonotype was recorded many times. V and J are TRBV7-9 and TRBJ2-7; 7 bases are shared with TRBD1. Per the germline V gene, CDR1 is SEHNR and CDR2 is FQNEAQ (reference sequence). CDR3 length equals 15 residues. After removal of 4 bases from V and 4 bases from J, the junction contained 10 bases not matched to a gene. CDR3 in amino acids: CASSYPTGQNYEQYF. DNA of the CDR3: TGTGCCAGCAGCTACCCGACAGGGCAGAATTACGAGCAGTACTTC.

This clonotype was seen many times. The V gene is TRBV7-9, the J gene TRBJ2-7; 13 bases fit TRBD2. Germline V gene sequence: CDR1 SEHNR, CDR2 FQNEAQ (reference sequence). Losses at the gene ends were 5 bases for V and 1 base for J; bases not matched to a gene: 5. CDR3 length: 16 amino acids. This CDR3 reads CASSQGLAGKSYEQYF. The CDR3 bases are TGTGCCAGCAGCCAGGGACTAGCGGGAAAATCCTACGAGCAGTACTTC. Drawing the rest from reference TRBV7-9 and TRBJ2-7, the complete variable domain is DTGVSQNPRHKITKRGQNVTFRCDPISEHNRLYWYRQTLGQGPEFLTYFQNEAQLEKSRLLSDRFSAERPKGSFSTLEIQRTEQGDSAMYLCASSQGLAGKSYEQYFGPGTRLTVT.